This TCR beta chain originates from a study of blood T cells in healthy people across ages. The CDR3 has 15 amino acids. V shed 3 bases and J shed 4 bases, with 16 bases lying between them. Germline V gene data show CDR1 as SGDLS and CDR2 as YYNGEE. Next came a second PCR, run for roughly 6 to 11 cycles, which used a sample-barcoded 5' primer along with a J-beta primer mix. TCRdb re-analysed the 5' RACE reads in MiXCR, keeping a single row per CDR3 protein. The repertoire holds approximately 940,000 distinct CDR3 sequences, with roughly 52% as singletons. The chain joins TRBV9 to TRBJ1-1; tentative D call: TRBD1 (6 bases). Sample: blood. The clonotype originates from a man younger than 40 in good health. The CDR3 loop is CASSAGQTVSTEAFF. CDR3 nucleotides: TGTGCCAGCAGCGCCGGACAGACGGTGAGCACTGAAGCTTTCTTT. Filled out from reference TRBV9 and TRBJ1-1, the complete variable domain reads DSGVTQTPKHLITATGQRVTLRCSPRSGDLSVYWYQQSLDQGLQFLIQYYNGEERAKGNILERFSAQQFPDLHSELNLSSLELGDSALYFCASSAGQTVSTEAFFGQGTRLTVV.